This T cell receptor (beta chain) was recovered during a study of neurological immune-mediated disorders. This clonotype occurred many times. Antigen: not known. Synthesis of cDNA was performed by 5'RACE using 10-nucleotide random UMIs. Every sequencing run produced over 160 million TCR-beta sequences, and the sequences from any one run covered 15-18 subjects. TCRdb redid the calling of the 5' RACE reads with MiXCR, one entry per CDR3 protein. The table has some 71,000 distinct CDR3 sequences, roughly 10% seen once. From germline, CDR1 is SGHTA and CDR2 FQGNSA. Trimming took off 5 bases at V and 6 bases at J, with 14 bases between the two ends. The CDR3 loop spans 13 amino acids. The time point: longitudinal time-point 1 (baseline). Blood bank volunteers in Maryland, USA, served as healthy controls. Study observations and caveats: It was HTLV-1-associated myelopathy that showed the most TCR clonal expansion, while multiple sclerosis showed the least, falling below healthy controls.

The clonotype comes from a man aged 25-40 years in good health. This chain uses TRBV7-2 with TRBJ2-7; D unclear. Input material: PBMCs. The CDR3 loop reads CASSPTRLGEQYF. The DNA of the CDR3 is TGTGCCAGCAGCCCCACGAGACTGGGCGAGCAGTACTTC.